This TCR beta chain stems from a study of B cell selection in AIRE deficiency. Between the trimmed V and J ends, which lost 4 bases and 10 bases, there was a span of 23 bases. Germline values: CDR1 SGHTA, CDR2 FQGNSA. CDR3 size: 15 residues. Sequenced by immunoSEQ multiplex PCR; TCRdb stores in-frame clones only, minus some. The sample contains approximately 24,000 clones, around 95% of which appear only once. The sorted conventional CD4 T cells were gated as CD4+CD127+. The J gene is TRBJ2-7, the V gene TRBV7-2; D could derive from TRBD1 or TRBD2 (5 bases each). The specimen sequenced was CD4+CD127+ conventional T cells sorted from PBMCs. This TCR came from a human donor in good health. CDR3 sequence reads: CASSSIGTVQVEQYF. In nucleotides, the CDR3 is TGTGCCAGCAGCTCCATCGGGACGGTGCAAGTGGAACAGTACTTC.